The clone carrying this T cell receptor (beta chain) was counted between two and nine times. Repertoires were generated with immunoSEQ multiplex PCR, while TCRdb's copy carries only in-frame clones and drops some. The data contain some 64,000 clones, approximately 77% of them singletons. This record comes from a study of blood T cell repertoires in COVID-19. Germline assignment: CDR1 LGHNA and CDR2 YSLEER. The CDR3 totals 15 residues. The V gene lost 0 bases and the J gene lost 6 bases, with 11 bases spanning the gap. Seattle's enrolled individuals joined amid active infection and were then monitored longitudinally.

This chain uses TRBV4-3 with TRBJ2-2; D is undetermined. Sequencing was carried out using peripheral blood. The sequence was collected from a woman in her sixties or seventies with COVID-19, enrolled during active disease. The CDR3 is CASSQDSSGAGELFF. DNA for the CDR3: TGCGCCAGCAGCCAAGACTCGTCGGGTGCCGGGGAGCTGTTTTTT.